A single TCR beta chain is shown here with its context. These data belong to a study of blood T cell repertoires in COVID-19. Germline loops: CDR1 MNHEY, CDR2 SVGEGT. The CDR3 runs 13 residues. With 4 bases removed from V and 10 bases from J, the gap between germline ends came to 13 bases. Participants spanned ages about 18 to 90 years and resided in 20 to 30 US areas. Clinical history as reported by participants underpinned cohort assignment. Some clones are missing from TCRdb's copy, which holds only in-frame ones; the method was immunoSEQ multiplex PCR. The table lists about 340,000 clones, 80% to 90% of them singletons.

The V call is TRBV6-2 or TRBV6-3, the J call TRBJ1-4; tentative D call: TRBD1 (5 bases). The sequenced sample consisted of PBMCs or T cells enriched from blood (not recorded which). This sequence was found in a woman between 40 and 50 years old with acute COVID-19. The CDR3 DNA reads TGTGCCAGCAGTTTCGCAGGGTCCAGAAAACTGTTTTTT. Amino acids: CASSFAGSRKLFF.